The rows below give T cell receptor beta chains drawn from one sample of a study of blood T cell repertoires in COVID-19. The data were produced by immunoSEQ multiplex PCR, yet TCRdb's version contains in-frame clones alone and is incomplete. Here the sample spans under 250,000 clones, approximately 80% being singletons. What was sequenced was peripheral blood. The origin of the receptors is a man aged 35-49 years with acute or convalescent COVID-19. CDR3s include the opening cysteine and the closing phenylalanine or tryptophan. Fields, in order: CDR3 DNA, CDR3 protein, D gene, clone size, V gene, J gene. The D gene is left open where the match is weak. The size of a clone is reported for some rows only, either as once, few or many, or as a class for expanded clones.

CDR3nt: TGTGCCAGCAGACCTGCCCGGAGCTCCTACAATGAGCAGTTCTTC
CDR3aa: CASRPARSSYNEQFF
d_gene: -
abundance: -
v_gene: TRBV2
j_gene: TRBJ2-1

CDR3nt: TGCAGTGCTGGACTTCGGGGCTACACCTTC
CDR3aa: CSAGLRGYTF
d_gene: -
abundance: -
v_gene: TRBV20-1
j_gene: TRBJ1-2

CDR3nt: TGTGCCAGCAGTGGGGTCACGAGGGAAGGCTACACCTTC
CDR3aa: CASSGVTREGYTF
d_gene: -
abundance: -
v_gene: TRBV2
j_gene: TRBJ1-2

CDR3nt: TGTGCCAGCAGCTTGGAACGGGACAGGGCGGGGAATGAAAAACTGTTTTTT
CDR3aa: CASSLERDRAGNEKLFF
d_gene: TRBD1
abundance: -
v_gene: TRBV5-6
j_gene: TRBJ1-4

CDR3nt: TGTGCCTGGGACAGATCGAACACTGAAGCTTTCTTT
CDR3aa: CAWDRSNTEAFF
d_gene: -
abundance: -
v_gene: TRBV30
j_gene: TRBJ1-1

CDR3nt: TGCGCCAGCAGCATAGGACAGGGAGGTCAGCCCCAGCATTTT
CDR3aa: CASSIGQGGQPQHF
d_gene: TRBD1
abundance: once
v_gene: TRBV5-1
j_gene: TRBJ1-5

CDR3nt: TGTGCCAGCAGCGACAGGGTTTCGGCTGATGAAAAACTGTTTTTT
CDR3aa: CASSDRVSADEKLFF
d_gene: -
abundance: few
v_gene: TRBV9
j_gene: TRBJ1-4

CDR3nt: TGTGCCAGCAGTTTTGTCGGGAACCGGGGGAATGAGCAGTTCTTC
CDR3aa: CASSFVGNRGNEQFF
d_gene: -
abundance: -
v_gene: TRBV28
j_gene: TRBJ2-1

CDR3nt: TGTGCCAGCAGTTTGGCAGGGCACGGTGAAGCTTTCTTT
CDR3aa: CASSLAGHGEAFF
d_gene: -
abundance: -
v_gene: TRBV12-3/TRBV12-4
j_gene: TRBJ1-1

CDR3nt: TGCAGCGCGCCGACCGAGGTGGGTGGCTACACCTTC
CDR3aa: CSAPTEVGGYTF
d_gene: -
abundance: -
v_gene: TRBV29-1
j_gene: TRBJ1-2

CDR3nt: TGTGCCAGTAAAGAGGTCGGCAGGGGCTTATATGGCTACACCTTC
CDR3aa: CASKEVGRGLYGYTF
d_gene: -
abundance: -
v_gene: TRBV19
j_gene: TRBJ1-2

CDR3nt: TGCGCCAGCAGCCGTTCTCCAGGTAGTAACTATGGCTACACCTTC
CDR3aa: CASSRSPGSNYGYTF
d_gene: -
abundance: once
v_gene: TRBV4-3
j_gene: TRBJ1-2

CDR3nt: TGTGCCAGCAGTTTGGCAGGGTTGAACACCGGGGAGCTGTTTTTT
CDR3aa: CASSLAGLNTGELFF
d_gene: -
abundance: -
v_gene: TRBV27
j_gene: TRBJ2-2

CDR3nt: TGTGCCAGCAGGGGTACGGGTCAAGAGACCCAGTACTTC
CDR3aa: CASRGTGQETQYF
d_gene: -
abundance: -
v_gene: TRBV2
j_gene: TRBJ2-5

CDR3nt: TGTGCCTGGAGTGGGGGGACAGGGGGCTGGATGGACACTGAAGCTTTCTTT
CDR3aa: CAWSGGTGGWMDTEAFF
d_gene: TRBD1
abundance: few
v_gene: TRBV30
j_gene: TRBJ1-1

CDR3nt: TGTGCCAGCAGCTTGGGGACAGAGAATAACTATGGCTACACCTTC
CDR3aa: CASSLGTENNYGYTF
d_gene: -
abundance: -
v_gene: TRBV5-4
j_gene: TRBJ1-2

CDR3nt: TGTGCCAGCAGTTGGACTAGCGGGAGTTCCGGGGAGCTGTTTTTT
CDR3aa: CASSWTSGSSGELFF
d_gene: TRBD2
abundance: -
v_gene: TRBV2
j_gene: TRBJ2-2

CDR3nt: TGTGCCAGCAGGGCGACAGGGCAAGCTTTCTTT
CDR3aa: CASRATGQAFF
d_gene: TRBD1
abundance: -
v_gene: TRBV27
j_gene: TRBJ1-1

CDR3nt: TGTGCCAGCAGCTCCCAGGAGGCCCAGTACTTC
CDR3aa: CASSSQEAQYF
d_gene: -
abundance: -
v_gene: TRBV11-2
j_gene: TRBJ2-5

CDR3nt: TGTGCCAGCAGTTCCGGCGGACAGGGAAATGAAAAACTGTTTTTT
CDR3aa: CASSSGGQGNEKLFF
d_gene: TRBD1
abundance: few
v_gene: TRBV28
j_gene: TRBJ1-4

CDR3nt: TGTGCCTGGAGTGGGGGCCAGGGGAATTCACCCCTCCACTTT
CDR3aa: CAWSGGQGNSPLHF
d_gene: -
abundance: once
v_gene: TRBV30
j_gene: TRBJ1-6

CDR3nt: TGTGCCAGCATAATTGGACAGGGGCGAACTGAAGCTTTCTTT
CDR3aa: CASIIGQGRTEAFF
d_gene: TRBD1
abundance: once
v_gene: TRBV6-5
j_gene: TRBJ1-1

CDR3nt: TGTGCCTGGACAGGGGGTAGCAATCAGCCCCAGCATTTT
CDR3aa: CAWTGGSNQPQHF
d_gene: TRBD1
abundance: -
v_gene: TRBV30
j_gene: TRBJ1-5

CDR3nt: TGCAGCGTTGAAGTGGGCAGGGCCTACGAGCAGTACTTC
CDR3aa: CSVEVGRAYEQYF
d_gene: -
abundance: -
v_gene: TRBV29-1
j_gene: TRBJ2-7

CDR3nt: TGTGCCAGCAGCTGGGGACTTTACAATGAGCAGTTCTTC
CDR3aa: CASSWGLYNEQFF
d_gene: -
abundance: -
v_gene: TRBV7-3
j_gene: TRBJ2-1

CDR3nt: TGTGCCACCCAACGCGGGAATATGGCCGGGGAGCTGTTTTTT
CDR3aa: CATQRGNMAGELFF
d_gene: -
abundance: -
v_gene: TRBV10-3
j_gene: TRBJ2-2

CDR3nt: TGCGCCAGCAGTGAAGGGACAGGATACACCGGGGAGCTGTTTTTT
CDR3aa: CASSEGTGYTGELFF
d_gene: TRBD1
abundance: -
v_gene: TRBV10-2
j_gene: TRBJ2-2

CDR3nt: TGTGCTAGTGGTTTGAGCGGGAGATCCAATGAGCAGTTCTTC
CDR3aa: CASGLSGRSNEQFF
d_gene: TRBD2
abundance: -
v_gene: TRBV12-5
j_gene: TRBJ2-1

CDR3nt: TGTGCCAGCAGCTTGTCGTCGGGAGGCAACACCGGGGAGCTGTTTTTT
CDR3aa: CASSLSSGGNTGELFF
d_gene: TRBD2
abundance: few
v_gene: TRBV5-4
j_gene: TRBJ2-2

CDR3nt: TGTGCCAGTAGTCCGGAACTAGCGGCCTACGAGCAGTACTTC
CDR3aa: CASSPELAAYEQYF
d_gene: TRBD2
abundance: -
v_gene: TRBV19
j_gene: TRBJ2-7

CDR3nt: TGTGCCAGCTCTCAGGTGATCTATGGCTACACCTTC
CDR3aa: CASSQVIYGYTF
d_gene: -
abundance: -
v_gene: TRBV7-9
j_gene: TRBJ1-2

CDR3nt: TGTGCCAGCAGCCTTTACGACAAGAACACTGAAGCTTTCTTT
CDR3aa: CASSLYDKNTEAFF
d_gene: -
abundance: -
v_gene: TRBV3-1/TRBV3-2
j_gene: TRBJ1-1

CDR3nt: TGTGCCAGTAGTCCCCGTCCGGGGGGTAATTCACCCCTCCACTTT
CDR3aa: CASSPRPGGNSPLHF
d_gene: -
abundance: -
v_gene: TRBV19
j_gene: TRBJ1-6

CDR3nt: TGTGCCAGCAGCCTCCGACAGGGCCAAGGAAACACCATATATTTT
CDR3aa: CASSLRQGQGNTIYF
d_gene: TRBD1
abundance: once
v_gene: TRBV7-8
j_gene: TRBJ1-3

CDR3nt: TGTGCCAGCACATGGACAGCACATCAGCCCCAGCATTTT
CDR3aa: CASTWTAHQPQHF
d_gene: -
abundance: -
v_gene: TRBV2
j_gene: TRBJ1-5

CDR3nt: TGTGCCAGCAGCCAACTTGATTTGAGGGGCTACACCTTC
CDR3aa: CASSQLDLRGYTF
d_gene: -
abundance: -
v_gene: TRBV3-1/TRBV3-2
j_gene: TRBJ1-2

CDR3nt: TGCAGCGTTGATCCACCGGTAGAGACCCAGTACTTC
CDR3aa: CSVDPPVETQYF
d_gene: -
abundance: -
v_gene: TRBV29-1
j_gene: TRBJ2-5

CDR3nt: TGTGCCAGTAGTGACCGACAGGGATCCGGGGAGCTGTTTTTT
CDR3aa: CASSDRQGSGELFF
d_gene: TRBD1
abundance: -
v_gene: TRBV19
j_gene: TRBJ2-2

CDR3nt: TGTGCCAGCAGCTTAGGCGGGAGGGCCGCAGATACGCAGTATTTT
CDR3aa: CASSLGGRAADTQYF
d_gene: TRBD2
abundance: -
v_gene: TRBV7-2
j_gene: TRBJ2-3

CDR3nt: TGTGCCAGCAGCCCGGGACTAGGCGATTTCTTTGAGCAGTACTTC
CDR3aa: CASSPGLGDFFEQYF
d_gene: TRBD2
abundance: once
v_gene: TRBV7-8
j_gene: TRBJ2-7

CDR3nt: TGTGCCAGCTCACTGAACGGGCCAGGGTCGGACGGGGAGCTGTTTTTT
CDR3aa: CASSLNGPGSDGELFF
d_gene: -
abundance: -
v_gene: TRBV18
j_gene: TRBJ2-2

CDR3nt: TGTGCCAGCAGCCCACACCTAAGACAGGGGGACCACGGCTACACCTTC
CDR3aa: CASSPHLRQGDHGYTF
d_gene: TRBD1
abundance: -
v_gene: TRBV6-2/TRBV6-3
j_gene: TRBJ1-2

CDR3nt: TGTGCCAGCAGCTCGGGACTAGCGGGAGATGTGGAGACCCAGTACTTC
CDR3aa: CASSSGLAGDVETQYF
d_gene: TRBD2
abundance: -
v_gene: TRBV11-2
j_gene: TRBJ2-5

CDR3nt: TGCGCCAGCAGCCAAGAGAGGGGGACTAGCGGGATTTACGAGCAGTACTTC
CDR3aa: CASSQERGTSGIYEQYF
d_gene: TRBD2
abundance: -
v_gene: TRBV4-1
j_gene: TRBJ2-7

CDR3nt: TGTGCCAGCTCTCCGACGGGAGGGAGGAACGAGCAGTACTTC
CDR3aa: CASSPTGGRNEQYF
d_gene: TRBD2
abundance: -
v_gene: TRBV18
j_gene: TRBJ2-7

CDR3nt: TGCGCCAGCAGCCAAGCTTTCGTAGGGCTAGCGGTCCACGAGCAGTACTTC
CDR3aa: CASSQAFVGLAVHEQYF
d_gene: TRBD2
abundance: once
v_gene: TRBV4-3
j_gene: TRBJ2-7

CDR3nt: TGTGCCAGCAGTTACCACAGGGATTACGAGCAGTACTTC
CDR3aa: CASSYHRDYEQYF
d_gene: -
abundance: -
v_gene: TRBV6-5
j_gene: TRBJ2-7

CDR3nt: TGTGCCAGCAGTTCCAGGACAGGGTTAAATCAGCCCCAGCATTTT
CDR3aa: CASSSRTGLNQPQHF
d_gene: TRBD1
abundance: few
v_gene: TRBV27
j_gene: TRBJ1-5

CDR3nt: TGTGCCAGCAGCCACACAGGGCAGGGGAACCCTGAAGCTTTCTTT
CDR3aa: CASSHTGQGNPEAFF
d_gene: -
abundance: -
v_gene: TRBV3-1/TRBV3-2
j_gene: TRBJ1-1

CDR3nt: TGTGCCAGCAGCCCGGGGGGAGGGTACGAGCAGTACTTC
CDR3aa: CASSPGGGYEQYF
d_gene: TRBD2
abundance: -
v_gene: TRBV9
j_gene: TRBJ2-7